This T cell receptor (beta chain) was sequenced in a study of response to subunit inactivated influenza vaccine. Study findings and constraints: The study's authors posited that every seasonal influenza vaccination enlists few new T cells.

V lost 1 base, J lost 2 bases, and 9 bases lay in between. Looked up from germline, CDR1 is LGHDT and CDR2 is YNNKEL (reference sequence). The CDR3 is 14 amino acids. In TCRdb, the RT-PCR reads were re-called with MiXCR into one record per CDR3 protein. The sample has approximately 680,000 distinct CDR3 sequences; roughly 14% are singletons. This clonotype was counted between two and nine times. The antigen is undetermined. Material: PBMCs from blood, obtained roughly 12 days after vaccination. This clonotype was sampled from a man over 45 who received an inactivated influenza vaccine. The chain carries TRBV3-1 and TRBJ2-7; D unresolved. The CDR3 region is CASSQAQGAYEQYF. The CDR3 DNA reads TGTGCCAGCAGCCAAGCGCAAGGCGCCTACGAGCAGTACTTC.